This T cell receptor beta chain was captured by sequencing in a study of human T cells and chemical hapten exposure. Overall study results and limits: No alteration of TCRs above 1 in 1000 frequency was seen with DPC sensitization.

Authors' analysis steps: Samples ranged from about 23,224 to 690,600 TCRs, with a median of 95,638. TCRdb called the RACE reads again in MiXCR, with one record for every CDR3 protein. Clone size and V and J calls follow TCRdb, not the original study. The sample shows approximately 81,000 distinct CDR3 sequences, around 8.7% of them seen only once. Concerning this clonotype itself: Antigen: not known.

Stated time point: healthy volunteer bleed at 6 weeks. Total RNA was isolated from whole blood that had not been fractionated. Per the germline V gene, CDR1 is MNHNY and CDR2 is SVGAGI (reference sequence). The CDR3 consists of 14 residues. Trimming left V 5 bases short and J 3 bases short, with 11 bases between. The chain employs TRBV6-6 and TRBJ2-1, with D possibly being TRBD2 (6 bases). Sequencing input: whole blood. This clonotype originated in a male donor in good health. Some clones in this sample may be carry-over from other donors' samples. The CDR3 reads CASSPGLDYNEQFF. The DNA for the CDR3 is TGTGCCAGCAGTCCGGGACTGGACTACAATGAGCAGTTCTTC.